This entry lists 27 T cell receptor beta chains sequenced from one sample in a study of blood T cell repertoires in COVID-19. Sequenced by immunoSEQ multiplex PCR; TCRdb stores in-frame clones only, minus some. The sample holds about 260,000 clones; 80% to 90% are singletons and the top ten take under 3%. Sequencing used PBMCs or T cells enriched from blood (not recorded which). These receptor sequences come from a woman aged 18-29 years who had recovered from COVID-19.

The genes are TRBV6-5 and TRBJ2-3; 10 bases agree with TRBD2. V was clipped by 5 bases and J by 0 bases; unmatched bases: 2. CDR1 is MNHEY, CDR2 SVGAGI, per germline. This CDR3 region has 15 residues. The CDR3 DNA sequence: TGTGCCAGCAGTCAACTAGCGGGGAGCACAGATACGCAGTATTTT. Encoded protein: CASSQLAGSTDTQYF.

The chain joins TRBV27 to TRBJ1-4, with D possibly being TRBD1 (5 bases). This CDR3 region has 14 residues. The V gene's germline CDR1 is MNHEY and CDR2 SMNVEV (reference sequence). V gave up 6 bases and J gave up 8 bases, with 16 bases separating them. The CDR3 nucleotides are TGTGCCAGCAGGGGATCAGGGTTCTACGAAAAACTGTTTTTT. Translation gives CASRGSGFYEKLFF.

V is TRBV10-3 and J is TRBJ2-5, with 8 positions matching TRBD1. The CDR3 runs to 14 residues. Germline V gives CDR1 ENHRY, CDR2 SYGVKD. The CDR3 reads CASRPGQGGETQYF. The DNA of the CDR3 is TGTGCTTCCCGGCCCGGACAGGGAGGCGAGACCCAGTACTTC.

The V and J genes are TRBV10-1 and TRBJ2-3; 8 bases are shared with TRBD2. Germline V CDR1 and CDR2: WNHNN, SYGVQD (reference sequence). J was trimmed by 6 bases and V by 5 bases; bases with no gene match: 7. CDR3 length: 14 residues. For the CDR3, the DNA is TGCGCCAGCAGTTACCGGGGGGGCGAGGATACGCAGTATTTT. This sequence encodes CASSYRGGEDTQYF.

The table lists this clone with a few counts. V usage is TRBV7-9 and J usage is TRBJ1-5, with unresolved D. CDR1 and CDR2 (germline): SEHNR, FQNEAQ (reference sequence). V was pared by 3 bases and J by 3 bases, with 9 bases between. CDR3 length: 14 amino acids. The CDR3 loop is CASSFGGPNQPQHF. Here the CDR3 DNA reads TGTGCCAGCAGCTTTGGAGGGCCCAATCAGCCCCAGCATTTT.

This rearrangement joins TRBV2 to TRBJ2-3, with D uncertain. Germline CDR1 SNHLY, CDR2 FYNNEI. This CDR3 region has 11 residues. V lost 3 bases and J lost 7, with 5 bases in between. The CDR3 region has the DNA TGTGCCAGCAGTGACCCTTATACGCAGTATTTT. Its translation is CASSDPYTQYF. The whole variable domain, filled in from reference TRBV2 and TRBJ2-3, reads EPEVTQTPSHQVTQMGQEVILRCVPISNHLYFYWYRQILGQKVEFLVSFYNNEISEKSEIFDDQFSVERPDGSNFTLKIRSTKLEDSAMYFCASSDPYTQYFGPGTRLTVL.

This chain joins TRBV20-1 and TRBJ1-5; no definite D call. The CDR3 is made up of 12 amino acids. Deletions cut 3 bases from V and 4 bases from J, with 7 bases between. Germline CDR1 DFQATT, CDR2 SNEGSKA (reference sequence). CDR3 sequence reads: CSASSTNQPQHF. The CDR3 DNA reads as TGCAGTGCTAGTTCCACAAATCAGCCCCAGCATTTT.

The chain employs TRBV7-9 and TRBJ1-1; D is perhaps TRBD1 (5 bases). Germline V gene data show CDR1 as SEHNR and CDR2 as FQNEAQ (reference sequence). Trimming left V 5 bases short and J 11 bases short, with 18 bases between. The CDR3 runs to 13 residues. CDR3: CASSPDGQGAAFF. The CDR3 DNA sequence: TGTGCCAGCAGCCCCGATGGTCAGGGCGCGGCTTTCTTT.

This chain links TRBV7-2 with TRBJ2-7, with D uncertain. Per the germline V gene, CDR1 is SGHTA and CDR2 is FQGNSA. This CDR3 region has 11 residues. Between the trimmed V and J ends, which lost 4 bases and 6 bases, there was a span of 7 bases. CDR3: CASSYPSEQYF. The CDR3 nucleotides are TGTGCCAGCAGCTACCCTAGCGAGCAGTACTTC.

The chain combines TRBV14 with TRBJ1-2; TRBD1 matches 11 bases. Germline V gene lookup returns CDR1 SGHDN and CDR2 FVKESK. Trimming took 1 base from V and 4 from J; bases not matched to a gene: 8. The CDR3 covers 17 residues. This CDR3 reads CASSQAPGTGGFYGYTF. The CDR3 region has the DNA TGTGCCAGCAGCCAAGCCCCCGGGACAGGGGGGTTCTATGGCTACACCTTC.

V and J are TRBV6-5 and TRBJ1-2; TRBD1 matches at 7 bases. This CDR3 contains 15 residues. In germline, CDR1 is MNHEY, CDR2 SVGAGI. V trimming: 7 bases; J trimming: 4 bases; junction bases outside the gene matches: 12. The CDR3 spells CASIPLAAGGYGYTF. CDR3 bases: TGTGCCAGCATTCCCCTGGCGGCAGGGGGCTATGGCTACACCTTC.

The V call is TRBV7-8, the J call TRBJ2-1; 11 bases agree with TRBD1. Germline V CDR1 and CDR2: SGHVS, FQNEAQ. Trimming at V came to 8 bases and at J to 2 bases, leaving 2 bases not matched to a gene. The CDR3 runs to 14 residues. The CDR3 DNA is TGTGCCAGCGGACAGGGGGCCACCTACAATGAGCAGTTCTTC. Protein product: CASGQGATYNEQFF. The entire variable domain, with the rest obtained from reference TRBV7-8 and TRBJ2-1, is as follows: GAGVSQSPRYKVAKRGQDVALRCDPISGHVSLFWYQQALGQGPEFLTYFQNEAQLDKSGLPSDRFFAERPEGSVSTLKIQRTQQEDSAVYLCASGQGATYNEQFFGPGTRLTVL.

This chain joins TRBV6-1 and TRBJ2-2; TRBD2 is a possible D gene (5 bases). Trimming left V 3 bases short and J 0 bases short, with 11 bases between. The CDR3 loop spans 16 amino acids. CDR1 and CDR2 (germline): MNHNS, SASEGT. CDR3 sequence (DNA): TGTGCCAGCAGTGAGAAGCGGATTGCGAACACCGGGGAGCTGTTTTTT. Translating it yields CASSEKRIANTGELFF.

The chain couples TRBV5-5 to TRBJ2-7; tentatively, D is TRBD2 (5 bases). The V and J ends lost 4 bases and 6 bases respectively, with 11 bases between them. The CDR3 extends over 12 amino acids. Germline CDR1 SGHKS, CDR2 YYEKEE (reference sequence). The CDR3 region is CASSGLGVEQYF. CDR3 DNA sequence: TGTGCCAGCAGCGGTCTCGGGGTCGAGCAGTACTTC.

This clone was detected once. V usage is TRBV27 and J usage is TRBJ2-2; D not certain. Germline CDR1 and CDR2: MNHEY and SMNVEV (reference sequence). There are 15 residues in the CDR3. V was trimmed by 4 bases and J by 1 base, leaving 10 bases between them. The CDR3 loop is CASSSVLWNTGELFF. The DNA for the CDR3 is TGTGCCAGCAGTTCCGTTTTGTGGAACACCGGGGAGCTGTTTTTT.

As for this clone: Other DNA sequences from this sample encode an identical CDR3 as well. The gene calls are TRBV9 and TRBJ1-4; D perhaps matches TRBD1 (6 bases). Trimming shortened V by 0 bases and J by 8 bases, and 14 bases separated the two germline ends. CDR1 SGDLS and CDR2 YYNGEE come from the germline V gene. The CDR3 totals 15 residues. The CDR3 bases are TGTGCCAGCAGCGTAGCCGAGCAGGGGTTGGAAAAACTGTTTTTT. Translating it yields CASSVAEQGLEKLFF.

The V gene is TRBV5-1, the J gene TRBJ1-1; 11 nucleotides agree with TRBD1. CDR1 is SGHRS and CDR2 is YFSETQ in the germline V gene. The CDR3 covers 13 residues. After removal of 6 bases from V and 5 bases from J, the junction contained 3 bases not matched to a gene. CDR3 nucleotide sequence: TGCGCCAGCATTGGACAGGGGGCGACTGAAGCTTTCTTT. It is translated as CASIGQGATEAFF. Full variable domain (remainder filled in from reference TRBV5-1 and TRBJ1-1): KAGVTQTPRYLIKTRGQQVTLSCSPISGHRSVSWYQQTPGQGLQFLFEYFSETQRNKGNFPGRFSGRQFSNSRSEMNVSTLELGDSALYLCASIGQGATEAFFGQGTRLTVV.

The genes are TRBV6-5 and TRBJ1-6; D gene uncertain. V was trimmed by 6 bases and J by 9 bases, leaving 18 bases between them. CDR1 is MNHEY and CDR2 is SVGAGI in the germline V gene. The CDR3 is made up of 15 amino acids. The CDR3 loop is CASRPSGSGGSPLHF. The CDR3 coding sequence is TGTGCCAGCAGGCCCTCCGGGTCGGGAGGTTCACCCCTCCACTTT.

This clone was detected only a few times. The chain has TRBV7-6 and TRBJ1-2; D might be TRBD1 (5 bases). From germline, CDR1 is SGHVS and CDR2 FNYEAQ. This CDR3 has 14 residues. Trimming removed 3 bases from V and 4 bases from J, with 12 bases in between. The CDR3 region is CASSLGLRVYGYTF. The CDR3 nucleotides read TGTGCCAGCAGCTTGGGTCTCAGGGTCTATGGCTACACCTTC. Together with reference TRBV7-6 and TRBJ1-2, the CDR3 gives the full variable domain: GAGVSQSPRYKVTKRGQDVALRCDPISGHVSLYWYRQALGQGPEFLTYFNYEAQQDKSGLPNDRFSAERPEGSISTLTIQRTEQRDSAMYRCASSLGLRVYGYTFGSGTRLTVV.

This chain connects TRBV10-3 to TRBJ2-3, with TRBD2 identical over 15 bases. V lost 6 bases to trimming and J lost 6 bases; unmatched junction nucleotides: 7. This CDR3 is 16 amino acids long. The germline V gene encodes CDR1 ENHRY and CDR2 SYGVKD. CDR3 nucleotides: TGTGCCATCAGCGGACTAGCGGGGGGGCGTGACGATACGCAGTATTTT. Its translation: CAISGLAGGRDDTQYF.

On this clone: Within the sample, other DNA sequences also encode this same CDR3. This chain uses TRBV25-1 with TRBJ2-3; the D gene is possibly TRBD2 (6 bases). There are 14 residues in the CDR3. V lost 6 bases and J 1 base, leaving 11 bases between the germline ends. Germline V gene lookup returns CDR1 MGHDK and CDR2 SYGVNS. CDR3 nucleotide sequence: TGTGCCAGCAGAACCTCGGGGGGCACAGATACGCAGTATTTT. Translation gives CASRTSGGTDTQYF.

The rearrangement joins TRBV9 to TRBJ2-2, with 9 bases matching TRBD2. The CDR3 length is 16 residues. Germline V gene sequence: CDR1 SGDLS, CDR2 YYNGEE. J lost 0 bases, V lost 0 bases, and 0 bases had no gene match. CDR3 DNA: TGTGCCAGCAGCGTAGGACTAGCGGCGAACACCGGGGAGCTGTTTTTT. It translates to CASSVGLAANTGELFF.

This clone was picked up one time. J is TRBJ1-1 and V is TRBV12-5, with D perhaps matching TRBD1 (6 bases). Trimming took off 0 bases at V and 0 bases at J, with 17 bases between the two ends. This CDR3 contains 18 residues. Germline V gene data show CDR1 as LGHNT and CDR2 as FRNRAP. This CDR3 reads CASGLVLGDIQMNTEAFF. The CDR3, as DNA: TGTGCTAGTGGTTTGGTACTAGGGGACATCCAAATGAACACTGAAGCTTTCTTT.

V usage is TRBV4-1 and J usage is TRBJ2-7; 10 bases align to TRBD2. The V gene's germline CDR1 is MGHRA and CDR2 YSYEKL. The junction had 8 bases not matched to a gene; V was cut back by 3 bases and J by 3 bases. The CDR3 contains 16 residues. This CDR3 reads CASSHPSSGGVYEQYF. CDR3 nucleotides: TGCGCCAGCAGCCACCCATCTAGCGGGGGTGTCTACGAGCAGTACTTC.

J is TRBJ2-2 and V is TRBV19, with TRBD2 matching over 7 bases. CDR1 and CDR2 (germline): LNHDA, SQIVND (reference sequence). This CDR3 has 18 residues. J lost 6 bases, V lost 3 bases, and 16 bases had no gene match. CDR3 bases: TGTGCCAGTAGTATCCCCCCCTCCGGGGGGTTGGGAGCCGGGGAGCTGTTTTTT. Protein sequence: CASSIPPSGGLGAGELFF.

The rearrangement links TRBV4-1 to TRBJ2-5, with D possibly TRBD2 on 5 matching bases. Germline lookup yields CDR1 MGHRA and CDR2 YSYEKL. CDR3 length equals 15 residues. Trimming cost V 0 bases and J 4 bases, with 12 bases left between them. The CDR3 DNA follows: TGCGCCAGCAGCCAAGATCTCACCGGAGGAGAGACCCAGTACTTC. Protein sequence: CASSQDLTGGETQYF.

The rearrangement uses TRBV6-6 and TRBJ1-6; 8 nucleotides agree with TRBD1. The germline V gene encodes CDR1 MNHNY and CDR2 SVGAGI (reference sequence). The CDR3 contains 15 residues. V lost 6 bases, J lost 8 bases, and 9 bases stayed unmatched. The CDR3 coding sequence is TGTGCCAGCAGGGGCGGACAGGGAGGAGATTCACCCCTCCACTTT. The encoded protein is CASRGGQGGDSPLHF.